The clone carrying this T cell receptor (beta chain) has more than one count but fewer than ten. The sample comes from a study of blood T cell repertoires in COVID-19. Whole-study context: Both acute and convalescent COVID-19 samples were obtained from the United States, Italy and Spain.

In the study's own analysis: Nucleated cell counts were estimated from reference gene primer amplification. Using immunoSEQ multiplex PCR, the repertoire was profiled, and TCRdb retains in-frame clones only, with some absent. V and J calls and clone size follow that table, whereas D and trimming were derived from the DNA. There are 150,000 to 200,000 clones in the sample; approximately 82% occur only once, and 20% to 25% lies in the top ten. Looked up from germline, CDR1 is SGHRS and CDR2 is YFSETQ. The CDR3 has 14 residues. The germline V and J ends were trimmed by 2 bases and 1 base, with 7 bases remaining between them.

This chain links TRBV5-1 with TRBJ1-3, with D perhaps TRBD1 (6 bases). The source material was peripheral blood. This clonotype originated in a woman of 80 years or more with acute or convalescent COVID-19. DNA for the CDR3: TGCGCCAGCAGCTTCGGGACATCTGGAAACACCATATATTTT. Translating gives CASSFGTSGNTIYF.